The rows below give T cell receptor beta chains drawn from one sample of a study of T cell repertoires in cytomegalovirus infection. No antigens are known for them. TCRdb re-called the reads with MiXCR, one entry per CDR3 protein. The sample holds about 900,000 distinct CDR3 sequences, 31% seen once. This specimen consisted of cultured CD8+ T cells from PBMCs, obtained from culture after CMV antigen stimulation. The source is a human donor in good health (CMV status not recorded). Some clones in this sample may be carry-over from other donors' samples. The CDR3 runs from the conserved cysteine through the conserved F or W. The D gene is left open where the match is weak. Clone size is given for some rows only: seen once, a few or many times, or a class if the clone is expanded.

V gene	clone size	D gene	J gene	CDR3 protein	CDR3 DNA
TRBV7-1	NA	NA	TRBJ1-1	CASTDTRRAMNTEAFF	TGTGCCAGCACCGACACGCGTCGAGCAATGAACACTGAAGCTTTCTTT
TRBV4-2	NA	TRBD2	TRBJ2-1	CASSPHTSGTNNEQFF	TGTGCCAGCAGCCCCCATACGTCCGGGACTAACAATGAGCAGTTCTTC
TRBV12-5	few	TRBD2	TRBJ2-3	CASGLAPLAATDTQYF	TGTGCTAGTGGTTTGGCCCCACTAGCGGCCACAGATACGCAGTATTTT
TRBV27	NA	NA	TRBJ1-6	CASSPGPGYDSPLHF	TGTGCCAGCAGTCCGGGACCCGGATATGATTCACCCCTCCACTTT
TRBV28	NA	NA	TRBJ1-1	CASRALWTEAFF	TGTGCCAGCAGAGCCTTGTGGACTGAAGCTTTCTTT
TRBV10-3	NA	NA	TRBJ1-3	CAISGGAGNTIYF	TGTGCCATCAGTGGTGGGGCTGGAAACACCATATATTTT
TRBV6-5	NA	NA	TRBJ1-3	CASSPNRNTIYF	TGTGCCAGCAGTCCCAACCGAAACACCATATATTTT
TRBV27	few	NA	TRBJ2-7	CASSSGHLYEQYF	TGTGCCAGCAGTTCAGGACATCTCTACGAGCAGTACTTC
TRBV20-1	NA	TRBD2	TRBJ2-3	CSARTGTSGTDTQYF	TGCAGTGCTAGAACCGGGACTAGCGGCACAGATACGCAGTATTTT
TRBV2	NA	NA	TRBJ1-1	CASSGRWEAFF	TGTGCCAGCAGTGGGCGATGGGAAGCTTTCTTT
TRBV12-3/TRBV12-4	NA	NA	TRBJ1-2	CASSPNDGIYGYTF	TGTGCCAGCAGTCCCAACGACGGAATCTATGGCTACACCTTC
TRBV6-6	NA	TRBD1	TRBJ2-3	CASSYHDRVDTQYF	TGTGCCAGCAGTTACCATGACAGGGTCGATACGCAGTATTTT
TRBV7-9	few	NA	TRBJ2-1	CASSLEGPPRNEQFF	TGTGCCAGCAGCTTAGAAGGGCCTCCCAGGAATGAGCAGTTCTTC
TRBV15	NA	NA	TRBJ2-6	CATSRGEGSVLTF	TGTGCCACCAGCAGAGGGGAAGGGAGCGTCCTGACTTTC
TRBV2	NA	NA	TRBJ2-1	CASSENSYNEQFF	TGTGCCAGCAGTGAAAACAGCTACAATGAGCAGTTCTTC
TRBV19	NA	NA	TRBJ1-1	CASSIRGQTMNTEAFF	TGTGCCAGTAGTATAAGAGGACAGACGATGAACACTGAAGCTTTCTTT
TRBV6-6	NA	NA	TRBJ2-1	CASSYIRSEQFF	TGTGCCAGCAGTTATATAAGATCTGAGCAGTTCTTC
TRBV19	few	NA	TRBJ2-5	CASSGVLGDLETQYF	TGTGCCAGTAGTGGGGTACTGGGAGACCTAGAGACCCAGTACTTC
TRBV18	NA	NA	TRBJ2-7	CASSKTREQYF	TGTGCCAGCTCAAAGACCCGTGAGCAGTACTTC
TRBV7-9	many	TRBD2	TRBJ2-5	CASSLLGRASGQETQYF	TGTGCCAGCAGCTTATTGGGGCGGGCTAGCGGGCAAGAGACCCAGTACTTC
TRBV20-1	NA	NA	TRBJ2-7	CSARSQDYEQYF	TGCAGTGCTAGGTCACAGGACTACGAGCAGTACTTC
TRBV7-9	NA	NA	TRBJ2-3	CASSLGVESSDTQYF	TGTGCCAGCAGCTTAGGAGTGGAGAGTTCAGATACGCAGTATTTT
TRBV4-1	NA	NA	TRBJ2-5	CASSLSRQAEETQYF	TGCGCCAGCAGCCTTAGCAGGCAGGCTGAGGAGACCCAGTACTTC
TRBV20-1	NA	NA	TRBJ1-5	CSARGTNQPQHF	TGCAGTGCTAGGGGGACCAATCAGCCCCAGCATTTT
TRBV19	NA	NA	TRBJ1-2	CASSIETYGYTF	TGTGCCAGTAGTATAGAAACGTATGGCTACACCTTC
TRBV12-3/TRBV12-4	many	NA	TRBJ1-2	CASSLRQTAIYGYTF	TGTGCCAGCAGTTTGAGACAGACTGCTATTTATGGCTACACCTTC
TRBV10-3	NA	NA	TRBJ1-1	CAISDGGMGTEAFF	TGTGCCATCAGTGACGGGGGGATGGGGACTGAAGCTTTCTTT
TRBV2	NA	NA	TRBJ1-2	CASEVRKGYTF	TGTGCCAGCGAGGTGAGGAAGGGCTACACCTTC
TRBV27	NA	NA	TRBJ2-7	CASTRGHEQYF	TGTGCCAGCACTAGGGGCCACGAGCAGTACTTC
TRBV7-2	many	TRBD1	TRBJ1-1	CASSLSTGENTEAFF	TGTGCCAGCAGCTTATCGACAGGGGAGAACACTGAAGCTTTCTTT
TRBV19	few	TRBD2	TRBJ2-1	CASSIMGLAGGGEQFF	TGTGCCAGTAGTATAATGGGACTAGCGGGGGGAGGGGAGCAGTTCTTC
TRBV5-4	NA	TRBD2	TRBJ2-2	CASSFGLAGNTGELFF	TGTGCCAGCAGCTTCGGACTAGCGGGGAACACCGGGGAGCTGTTTTTT
TRBV4-1	many	TRBD1	TRBJ1-1	CASSPRTGANTEAFF	TGTGCCAGCAGCCCGAGGACAGGGGCGAACACTGAAGCTTTCTTT
TRBV7-9	few	NA	TRBJ2-5	CASSLDGGPGETQYF	TGTGCCAGCAGCTTAGATGGGGGCCCCGGGGAGACCCAGTACTTC
TRBV24-1	NA	NA	TRBJ2-5	CATSGPDQEETQYF	TGTGCCACCAGTGGGCCGGACCAAGAAGAGACCCAGTACTTC
TRBV2	NA	TRBD2	TRBJ2-5	CASSERLAVQETQYF	TGTGCCAGCAGTGAAAGACTAGCGGTCCAAGAGACCCAGTACTTC
TRBV5-5	NA	NA	TRBJ2-2	CASSLDSAAGNTGELFF	TGTGCCAGCAGCTTGGACTCGGCGGCGGGAAACACCGGGGAGCTGTTTTTT
TRBV27	NA	NA	TRBJ2-1	CASKRGCAYNEQFF	TGTGCCAGCAAAAGAGGGTGCGCGTACAATGAGCAGTTCTTC
TRBV4-1	NA	TRBD1	TRBJ1-6	CASSPGADGDRASHF	TGCGCCAGCAGCCCCGGGGCCGATGGGGACAGGGCCTCTCACTTT
TRBV12-3/TRBV12-4	many	NA	TRBJ1-6	CASTHRTSSYNSPLHF	TGTGCCAGCACCCACAGGACGAGCTCCTATAATTCACCCCTCCACTTT
TRBV24-1	few	NA	TRBJ2-3	CATSVRGLSTSTDTQYF	TGTGCCACCAGTGTCCGGGGGCTATCCACGAGCACAGATACGCAGTATTTT
TRBV5-1	NA	NA	TRBJ2-7	CASSLEIGFSYEQYF	TGCGCCAGCAGCTTGGAAATAGGCTTCTCCTACGAGCAGTACTTC
TRBV3-1	NA	TRBD1	TRBJ1-5	CASSQARGQSQPQHF	TGTGCCAGCAGCCAAGCGAGGGGGCAAAGTCAGCCCCAGCATTTT
TRBV4-2	NA	TRBD2	TRBJ2-1	CASSQDRASGGHDNEQFF	TGTGCCAGCAGCCAAGATAGGGCTAGCGGGGGGCATGACAATGAGCAGTTCTTC
TRBV20-1	NA	TRBD1	TRBJ1-2	CSAEGAYGYTF	TGCAGTGCGGAGGGGGCCTATGGCTACACCTTC